Sequencing of this T cell receptor beta chain was carried out in a study of technical replicates of blood from a handful of donors. Sequencing was performed with immunoSEQ multiplex PCR; in TCRdb, only in-frame clones are kept and a portion is missing. Of more than 90,000 clones listed, about 95% are singletons. This CDR3 is 13 amino acids long. Trimming took off 6 bases at V and 3 bases at J, with 11 bases between the two ends. CDR1 and CDR2 (germline): MNHEY, SVGAGI. The source material was T cells isolated from PBMCs. This TCR derives from a human donor in good health. The V and J genes are TRBV6-5 and TRBJ1-1; the D gene is possibly TRBD1 (6 bases). CDR3 nucleotides: TGTGCCAGCAGGGATCAGGGGTACACTGAAGCTTTCTTT. Amino acid sequence: CASRDQGYTEAFF.